This T cell receptor beta chain is from a study of glioma-infiltrating T cells after dendritic cell vaccination. Overall study context: Dendritic cell vaccination trial patients had either newly diagnosed or recurrent glioblastoma.

Only a few counts were recorded for this clone. Sequenced by immunoSEQ multiplex PCR; TCRdb stores in-frame clones only, minus some. The table shows 65,000 to 90,000 clones, with roughly 80% occurring only once. Germline V gene sequence: CDR1 SGHAT, CDR2 FQNNGV. CDR3 size: 12 residues. V was shortened by 6 bases and J by 4 bases, with 8 bases between the two germline ends. This clonotype was sampled from a human donor with glioblastoma. The chain links TRBV11-2 to TRBJ2-3; possibly TRBD2 for D (6 bases). The specimen comprised blood, sampled before dendritic cell vaccination. The CDR3 reads CASSPGADTQYF. The CDR3 DNA reads TGTGCCAGCAGTCCGGGGGCAGATACGCAGTATTTT. Based on the CDR3 plus reference TRBV11-2 and TRBJ2-3, the full variable domain is EAGVAQSPRYKIIEKRQSVAFWCNPISGHATLYWYQQILGQGPKLLIQFQNNGVVDDSQLPKDRFSAERLKGVDSTLKIQPAKLEDSAVYLCASSPGADTQYFGPGTRLTVL.